This T cell receptor (beta chain) emerged from a study of blood T cell repertoires in COVID-19. Data came from immunoSEQ multiplex PCR; TCRdb stores just in-frame clones and leaves some out. The table includes about 190,000 clones, 65% to 80% detected once. Participants were aged roughly 18 to 89 years from 20 to 30 US areas. This TCR derives from a woman aged 45-60 years with acute COVID-19. Source material: PBMCs or T cells enriched from blood (not recorded which).

CDR3 sequence reads: CASSRGGGRGTDTQYF. The CDR3 DNA is TGTGCCAGCAGCCGCGGGGGGGGCAGGGGGACAGATACGCAGTATTTT. The V gene is TRBV7-6, the J gene TRBJ2-3, with 9 bases lining up with TRBD2. There are 16 residues in the CDR3. CDR1 is SGHVS, CDR2 FNYEAQ, per germline. Unmatched junction bases numbered 9, after V lost 5 bases and J lost 3 bases.